These T cell receptor beta chains were read from a single sample in a study of blood T cell repertoires in COVID-19. Measured with immunoSEQ multiplex PCR; TCRdb has only the in-frame clones, and not every one. The top ten clones hold around 1.9% of a sample with roughly 230,000 clones, roughly 90% of them seen once. Sequencing input: peripheral blood. The origin of the receptors is a woman aged 55-69 years with COVID-19, enrolled during active disease. Both conserved end residues are part of each CDR3. Each record gives: CDR3 protein, CDR3 DNA, J gene, CDR3 length, V gene, D gene, clone size. The D gene is left open where the match is weak. The size entry is marked missing in some rows and otherwise reads once, few, many or a size class.

CASSPSGPSTDTQYF	TGTGCCAGCAGCCCGAGCGGACCCAGCACAGATACGCAGTATTTT	TRBJ2-3	15	TRBV7-9	-	-
CASSLRGSRDQPQHF	TGTGCCAGCAGTTTGAGAGGGTCGAGGGATCAGCCCCAGCATTTT	TRBJ1-5	15	TRBV28	-	once
CAIPASRQGDVNSPLHF	TGTGCCATCCCAGCCTCCAGGCAAGGGGATGTTAATTCACCCCTCCACTTT	TRBJ1-6	17	TRBV10-3	-	-
CASSVGGGTVNEQFF	TGTGCCAGCAGCGTAGGAGGAGGGACAGTAAATGAGCAGTTCTTC	TRBJ2-1	15	TRBV9	-	-
CASSQDRGLDEAFF	TGCGCCAGCAGCCAGGACAGGGGGCTGGATGAAGCTTTCTTT	TRBJ1-1	14	TRBV5-1	TRBD1	-
CASSPPSLRGGNTGELFF	TGTGCCAGCTCACCACCGAGCCTCCGGGGGGGGAACACCGGGGAGCTGTTTTTT	TRBJ2-2	18	TRBV18	TRBD2	-
CASSVAGLGNTIYF	TGTGCCAGCAGCGTAGCTGGACTTGGAAACACCATATATTTT	TRBJ1-3	14	TRBV9	-	once
CASSLVGTDSYEKLFF	TGTGCCAGCAGCTTGGTAGGGACAGACTCTTATGAAAAACTGTTTTTT	TRBJ1-4	16	TRBV11-2	TRBD1	-
CASSLSRYEQFF	TGTGCCAGCAGTTTGTCGAGGTATGAGCAGTTCTTC	TRBJ2-1	12	TRBV12-3/TRBV12-4	-	-
CASSIGGGVLTF	TGTGCCAGTAGTATCGGCGGGGGCGTCCTGACTTTC	TRBJ2-6	12	TRBV19	TRBD2	-
CASSRDSDTEAFF	TGTGCCAGTAGTAGAGACAGCGACACTGAAGCTTTCTTT	TRBJ1-1	13	TRBV19	-	-
CASSRPGTGGSNYGYTF	TGTGCCAGCAGCCGCCCCGGGACAGGGGGCTCTAACTATGGCTACACCTTC	TRBJ1-2	17	TRBV21-1	-	-
CASSLSQNYGYTF	TGTGCCAGCAGCTTGAGTCAAAACTATGGCTACACCTTC	TRBJ1-2	13	TRBV7-9	-	once